This T cell receptor beta chain was identified in a study of response to subunit inactivated influenza vaccine. TCRdb itself ran the RT-PCR reads through MiXCR, one entry per CDR3 protein. The sample records 650,000 to 800,000 distinct CDR3 sequences, 11% to 15% being singletons. The material was PBMCs from blood, obtained 14 to 15 days before vaccination. This sequence originates from a man aged 45 to 65 who received an inactivated influenza vaccine.

The CDR3 here is CASSLGGYQNTYEQYF. The CDR3 DNA sequence: TGTGCCAGCAGCCTGGGGGGGTACCAGAACACCTACGAGCAGTACTTC. This chain connects TRBV6-1 to TRBJ2-7; TRBD2 matches at 7 bases. The CDR3 length is 16 residues. The germline CDR1 and CDR2 sequences are MNHNS and SASEGT. Unmatched junction bases numbered 13, after V lost 6 bases and J lost 2 bases.